The 8 T cell receptor beta chains given below trace back to one sample, sequenced in a study of cytomegalovirus exposure and HLA in healthy donors. Data came from immunoSEQ multiplex PCR; TCRdb stores just in-frame clones and leaves some out. Of 150,000 to 180,000 clones in the sample, 70% to 90% are singletons; the top ten hold around 22%. The sequenced material came from PBMCs. Receptors were obtained from a man aged 18 to 29 in good health and CMV-seropositive.

The CDR3 DNA reads as TGTGCCAGCAGCCCCGGGACAGCCGGGGAGCTGTTTTTT. Its protein is CASSPGTAGELFF. The V call is TRBV13, the J call TRBJ2-2, with 7 bases matching TRBD1. The J segment lost 6 bases and the V segment lost 5 bases, leaving 3 bases of the junction unmatched. Germline loops: CDR1 PRHDT, CDR2 FYEKMQ (reference sequence). CDR3 length: 13 residues. Using reference TRBV13 and TRBJ2-2 for the parts outside the CDR3, the full variable domain is AAGVIQSPRHLIKEKRETATLKCYPIPRHDTVYWYQQGPGQDPQFLISFYEKMQSDKGSIPDRFSAQQFSDYHSELNMSSLELGDSALYFCASSPGTAGELFFGEGSRLTVL.

This chain uses TRBV18 with TRBJ1-5; D call uncertain. The CDR3 sequence is 13 residues long. Trimming shortened V by 2 bases and J by 3 bases, and 5 bases separated the two germline ends. In germline, CDR1 is KGHSH, CDR2 LQKENI. The CDR3: CASSPTANQPQHF. The DNA for the CDR3 is TGTGCCAGCTCACCAACAGCCAATCAGCCCCAGCATTTT.

The chain employs TRBV7-9 and TRBJ1-4, with 11 bases fitting TRBD1. The length of the CDR3 is 15 residues. The trim removed 5 bases at V and 7 bases at J, leaving 6 bases unmatched. Germline V lookup: CDR1 SEHNR, CDR2 FQNEAQ (reference sequence). As DNA, the CDR3 is TGTGCCAGCAGCGGACAGGGGGCTTTCGGTGAAAAACTGTTTTTT. Amino acid sequence: CASSGQGAFGEKLFF.

The V and J genes are TRBV6-5 and TRBJ1-6; the D gene is possibly TRBD1 (5 bases). This CDR3 has 14 amino acids. V was trimmed by 2 bases and J by 10 bases, leaving 12 bases between them. Germline CDR1 MNHEY, CDR2 SVGAGI. The CDR3 bases are TGTGCCAGCAGTTACGGGGACTTCGGGTCACCCCTCCACTTT. Translation: CASSYGDFGSPLHF.

The chain is built from TRBV11-3 and TRBJ2-1; D may be TRBD1 (5 bases). Germline loops: CDR1 SGHNT, CDR2 YENEEA. The length of the CDR3 is 16 residues. CDR3 bases: TGTGTCACTGGGCAGGGTTATCCTGCGTTGGGCAATGAGCAGTTCTTC. Its translation is CVTGQGYPALGNEQFF.

The chain employs TRBV5-6 and TRBJ1-4, with D possibly being TRBD1 (6 bases). Per germline, CDR1 SGHDT and CDR2 YYEEEE. This CDR3 contains 17 residues. The V end was cut by 2 bases, the J end by 3 bases, with 17 bases between. The CDR3 DNA reads TGTGCCAGCAGCTTAACACTCGGGGGGCAGTCTAATGAAAAACTGTTTTTT. Its protein product is CASSLTLGGQSNEKLFF.

This clone has only a few counts. This chain links TRBV7-9 with TRBJ2-2; 10 nucleotides line up with TRBD1. Trimming cost V 5 bases and J 6 bases; bases outside gene matches: 6. CDR3 size: 15 residues. CDR1 is SEHNR and CDR2 is FQNEAQ in the germline V gene (reference sequence). The CDR3 sequence is CASSTRDRGPGELFF. For the CDR3, the DNA is TGTGCCAGCAGCACCCGGGACAGGGGCCCCGGGGAGCTGTTTTTT.

This clone has a handful of counts. The rearrangement joins TRBV5-4 to TRBJ2-7, with TRBD1 identical over 11 bases. CDR1 is SGHNT, CDR2 YYREEE, per germline (reference sequence). This CDR3 spans 17 amino acids. The J segment lost 3 bases and the V segment lost 1 base, leaving 9 bases of the junction unmatched. CDR3 nucleotide sequence: TGTGCCAGCAGCTTGTCCGGGACAGGGGGACTGATCTACGAGCAGTACTTC. Protein: CASSLSGTGGLIYEQYF.